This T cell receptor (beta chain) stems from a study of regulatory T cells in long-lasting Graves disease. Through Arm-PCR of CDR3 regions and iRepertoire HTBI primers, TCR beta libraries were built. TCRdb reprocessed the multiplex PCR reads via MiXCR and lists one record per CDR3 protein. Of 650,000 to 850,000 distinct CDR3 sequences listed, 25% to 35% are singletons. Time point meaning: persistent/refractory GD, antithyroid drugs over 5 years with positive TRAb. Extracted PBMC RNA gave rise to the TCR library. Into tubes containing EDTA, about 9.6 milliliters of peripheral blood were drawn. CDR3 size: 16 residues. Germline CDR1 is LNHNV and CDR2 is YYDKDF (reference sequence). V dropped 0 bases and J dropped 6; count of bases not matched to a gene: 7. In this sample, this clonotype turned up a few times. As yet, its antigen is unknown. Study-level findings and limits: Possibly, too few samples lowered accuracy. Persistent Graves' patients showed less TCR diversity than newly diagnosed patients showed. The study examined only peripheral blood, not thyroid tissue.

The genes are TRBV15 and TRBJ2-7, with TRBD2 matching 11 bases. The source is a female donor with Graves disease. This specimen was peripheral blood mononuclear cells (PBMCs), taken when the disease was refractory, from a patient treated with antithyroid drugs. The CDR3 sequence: CATSRELAGVAGEQYF. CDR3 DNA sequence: TGTGCCACCAGCAGAGAACTAGCGGGAGTAGCCGGCGAGCAGTACTTC.